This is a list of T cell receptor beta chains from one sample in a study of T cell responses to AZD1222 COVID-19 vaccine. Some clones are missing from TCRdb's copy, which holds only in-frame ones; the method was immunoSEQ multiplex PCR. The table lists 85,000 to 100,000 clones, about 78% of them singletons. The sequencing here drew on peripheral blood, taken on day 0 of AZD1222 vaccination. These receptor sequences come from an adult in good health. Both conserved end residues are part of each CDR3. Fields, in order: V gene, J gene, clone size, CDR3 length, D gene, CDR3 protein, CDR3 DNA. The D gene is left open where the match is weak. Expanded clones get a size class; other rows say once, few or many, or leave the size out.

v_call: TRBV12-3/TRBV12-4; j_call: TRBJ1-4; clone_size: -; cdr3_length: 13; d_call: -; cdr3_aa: CASSGGVGEKLFF; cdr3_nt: TGTGCCAGCTCCGGGGGGGTCGGGGAAAAACTGTTTTTT
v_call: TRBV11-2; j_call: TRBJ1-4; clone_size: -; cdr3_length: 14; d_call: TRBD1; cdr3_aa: CASSHGQGNEKLFF; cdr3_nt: TGTGCCAGCAGCCATGGACAGGGGAATGAAAAACTGTTTTTT
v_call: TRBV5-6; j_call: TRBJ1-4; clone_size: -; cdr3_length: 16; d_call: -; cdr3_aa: CASSLVGGGSNEKLFF; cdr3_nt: TGTGCCAGCAGCTTGGTCGGGGGTGGCTCTAATGAAAAACTGTTTTTT
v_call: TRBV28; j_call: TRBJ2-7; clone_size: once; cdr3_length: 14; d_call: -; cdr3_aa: CASSEQGFQYEQYF; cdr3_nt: TGTGCCAGCAGTGAACAGGGATTCCAGTACGAGCAGTACTTC
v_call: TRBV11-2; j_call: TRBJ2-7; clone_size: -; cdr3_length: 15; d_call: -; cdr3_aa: CASRSIRGRSYEQYF; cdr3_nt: TGTGCCAGCAGGTCTATCCGGGGCAGGTCCTACGAGCAGTACTTC
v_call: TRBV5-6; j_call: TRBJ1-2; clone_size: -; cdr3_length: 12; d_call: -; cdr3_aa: CASSSGNFGYTF; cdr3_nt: TGTGCCAGCAGCTCCGGGAACTTCGGCTACACCTTC
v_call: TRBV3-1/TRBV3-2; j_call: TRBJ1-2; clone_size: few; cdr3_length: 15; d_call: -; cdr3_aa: CASSQGWAIGYGYTF; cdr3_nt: TGTGCCAGCAGCCAAGGGTGGGCTATCGGCTATGGCTACACCTTC
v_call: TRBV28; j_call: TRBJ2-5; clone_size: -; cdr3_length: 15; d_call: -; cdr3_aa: CASSSLGGAGETQYF; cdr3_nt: TGTGCCAGCAGTTCCCTGGGGGGGGCCGGAGAGACCCAGTACTTC
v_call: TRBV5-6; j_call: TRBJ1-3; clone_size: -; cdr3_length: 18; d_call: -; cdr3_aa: CASSLDRDTLRGGNTIYF; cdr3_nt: TGTGCCAGCAGCTTAGACCGGGACACCCTCCGGGGTGGAAACACCATATATTTT
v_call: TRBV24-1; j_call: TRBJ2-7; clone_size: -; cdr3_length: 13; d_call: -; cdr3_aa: CATSLGQTREQYF; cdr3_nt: TGTGCCACCAGTTTAGGGCAGACGCGCGAGCAGTACTTC
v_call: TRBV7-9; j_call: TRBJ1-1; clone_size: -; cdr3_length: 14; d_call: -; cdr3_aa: CASSTQGGNTEAFF; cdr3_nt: TGTGCCAGCAGCACACAAGGGGGGAACACTGAAGCTTTCTTT
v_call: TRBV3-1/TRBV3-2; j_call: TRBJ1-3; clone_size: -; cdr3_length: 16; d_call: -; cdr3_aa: CASSQRLGSSGNTIYF; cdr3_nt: TGTGCCAGCAGCCAACGCCTGGGATCCTCTGGAAACACCATATATTTT
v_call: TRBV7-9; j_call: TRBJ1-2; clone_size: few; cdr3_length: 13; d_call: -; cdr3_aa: CASSRTGPYGYTF; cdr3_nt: TGTGCCAGCAGCCGTACAGGGCCTTATGGCTACACCTTC
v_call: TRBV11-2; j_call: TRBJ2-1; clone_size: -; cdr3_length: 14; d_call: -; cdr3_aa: CASSLVRGANEQFF; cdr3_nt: TGTGCCAGCAGCTTAGTAAGAGGGGCTAATGAGCAGTTCTTC
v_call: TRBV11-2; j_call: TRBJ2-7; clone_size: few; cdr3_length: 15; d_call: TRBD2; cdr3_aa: CASKPLAGRSYEQYF; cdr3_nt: TGTGCCAGCAAACCTCTAGCGGGGCGCTCCTACGAGCAGTACTTC
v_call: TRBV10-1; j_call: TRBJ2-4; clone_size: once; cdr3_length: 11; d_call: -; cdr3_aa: CASSDGVAQYF; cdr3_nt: TGCGCCAGCAGTGATGGGGTGGCTCAGTACTTC
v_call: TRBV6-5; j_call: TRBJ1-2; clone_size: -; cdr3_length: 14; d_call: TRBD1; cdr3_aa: CASRTDREGDGYTF; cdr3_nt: TGTGCCAGCAGGACGGACAGGGAAGGGGATGGCTACACCTTC
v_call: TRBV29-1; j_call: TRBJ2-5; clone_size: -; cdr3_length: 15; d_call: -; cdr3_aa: CSVLVYRAGMETQYF; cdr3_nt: TGCAGCGTTCTCGTCTACAGGGCGGGGATGGAGACCCAGTACTTC
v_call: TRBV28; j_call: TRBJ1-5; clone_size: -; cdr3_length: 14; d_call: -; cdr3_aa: CASSRPVSGQPQHF; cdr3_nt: TGTGCCAGCAGTCGCCCAGTCTCAGGTCAGCCCCAGCATTTT
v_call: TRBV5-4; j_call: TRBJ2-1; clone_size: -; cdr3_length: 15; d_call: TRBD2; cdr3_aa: CASSGVGTSFNEQFF; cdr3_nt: TGTGCCAGCAGCGGAGTCGGGACTAGCTTCAATGAGCAGTTCTTC
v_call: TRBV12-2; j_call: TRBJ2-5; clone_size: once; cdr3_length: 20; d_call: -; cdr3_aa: CASRYQTLPRPTGNQETQYF; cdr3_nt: TGTGCAAGTCGCTATCAGACCTTACCCAGACCGACAGGGAACCAAGAGACCCAGTACTTC
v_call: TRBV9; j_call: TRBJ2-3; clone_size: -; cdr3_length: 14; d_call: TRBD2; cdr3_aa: CASRPGGSIDTQYF; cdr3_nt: TGTGCCAGCAGGCCGGGAGGTTCGATAGATACGCAGTATTTT
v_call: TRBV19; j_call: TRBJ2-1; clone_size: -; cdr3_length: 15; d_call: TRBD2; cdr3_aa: CASSPRTSGNNEQFF; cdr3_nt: TGTGCCAGTAGTCCTCGGACTAGCGGAAACAATGAGCAGTTCTTC
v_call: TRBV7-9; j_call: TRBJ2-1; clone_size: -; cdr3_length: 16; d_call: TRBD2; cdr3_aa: CASSSHSGSGYNEQFF; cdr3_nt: TGTGCCAGCAGCTCTCATAGCGGGAGTGGATACAATGAGCAGTTCTTC
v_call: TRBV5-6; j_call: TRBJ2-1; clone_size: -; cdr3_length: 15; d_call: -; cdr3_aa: CASSLGAQGGNEQFF; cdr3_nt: TGTGCCAGCAGCTTGGGGGCACAGGGTGGGAATGAGCAGTTCTTC
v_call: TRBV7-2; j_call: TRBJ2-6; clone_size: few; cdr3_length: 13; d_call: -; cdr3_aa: CASSDSGANVLTF; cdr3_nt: TGTGCCAGCAGCGATTCTGGGGCCAACGTCCTGACTTTC
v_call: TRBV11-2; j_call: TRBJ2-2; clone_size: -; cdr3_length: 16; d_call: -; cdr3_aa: CASSFLGRMNTGELFF; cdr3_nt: TGTGCCAGCAGCTTTCTGGGGCGAATGAACACCGGGGAGCTGTTTTTT
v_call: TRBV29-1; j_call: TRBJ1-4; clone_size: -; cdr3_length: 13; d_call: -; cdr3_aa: CSAEGPGLEKLFF; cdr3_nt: TGCAGCGCAGAAGGTCCAGGGTTGGAAAAACTGTTTTTT
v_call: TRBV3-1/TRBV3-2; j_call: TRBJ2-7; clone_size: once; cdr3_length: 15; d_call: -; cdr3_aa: CASSPFAGSTYEQYF; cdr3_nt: TGTGCCAGCAGCCCGTTTGCGGGATCAACCTACGAGCAGTACTTC
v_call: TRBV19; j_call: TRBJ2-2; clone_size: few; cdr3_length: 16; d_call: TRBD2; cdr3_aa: CATAGLAGANTGELFF; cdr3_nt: TGTGCCACTGCGGGACTAGCGGGGGCGAACACCGGGGAGCTGTTTTTT
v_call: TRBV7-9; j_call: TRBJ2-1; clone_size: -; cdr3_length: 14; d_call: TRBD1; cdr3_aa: CASSRQGAGNEQFF; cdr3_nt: TGTGCCAGCAGCCGACAGGGGGCAGGCAATGAGCAGTTCTTC
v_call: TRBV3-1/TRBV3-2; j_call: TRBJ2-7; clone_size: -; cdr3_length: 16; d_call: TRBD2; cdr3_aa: CASSQAPGLAGNEQYF; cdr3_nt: TGTGCCAGCAGCCAAGCACCGGGACTAGCGGGAAACGAGCAGTACTTC
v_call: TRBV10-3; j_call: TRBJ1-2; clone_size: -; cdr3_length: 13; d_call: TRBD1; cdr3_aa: CAISESTGAGYTF; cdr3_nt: TGTGCCATCAGTGAGTCTACAGGGGCCGGCTACACCTTC
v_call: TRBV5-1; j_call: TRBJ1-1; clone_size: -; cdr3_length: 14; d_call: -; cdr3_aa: CASSFGQTNTEAFF; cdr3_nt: TGCGCCAGCAGCTTTGGACAGACGAACACTGAAGCTTTCTTT
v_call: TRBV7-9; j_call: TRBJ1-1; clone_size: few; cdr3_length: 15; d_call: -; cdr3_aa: CASSLDRGPNTEAFF; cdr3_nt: TGTGCCAGCAGCTTAGATCGGGGGCCTAACACTGAAGCTTTCTTT
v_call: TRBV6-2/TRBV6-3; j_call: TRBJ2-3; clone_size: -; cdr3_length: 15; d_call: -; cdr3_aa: CASSYEGGRTDTQYF; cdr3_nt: TGTGCCAGCAGTTACGAAGGGGGTCGCACAGATACGCAGTATTTT
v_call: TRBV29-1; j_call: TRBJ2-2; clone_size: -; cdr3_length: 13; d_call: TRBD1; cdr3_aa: CSVGTGGTGELFF; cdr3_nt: TGCAGCGTTGGGACAGGGGGCACCGGGGAGCTGTTTTTT
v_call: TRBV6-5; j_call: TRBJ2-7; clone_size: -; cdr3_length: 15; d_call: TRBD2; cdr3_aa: CASSYAGLGGYEQYF; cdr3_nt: TGTGCCAGCAGTTACGCGGGACTAGGGGGCTACGAGCAGTACTTC
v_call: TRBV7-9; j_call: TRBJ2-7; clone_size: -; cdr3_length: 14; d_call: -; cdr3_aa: CASLKSGGAYEQYF; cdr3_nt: TGTGCCAGCCTTAAGAGCGGAGGAGCCTACGAGCAGTACTTC
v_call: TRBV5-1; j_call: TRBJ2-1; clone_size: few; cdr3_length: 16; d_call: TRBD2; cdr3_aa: CASSLVGTSSYNEQFF; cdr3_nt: TGCGCCAGCAGCTTGGTCGGGACTAGCTCCTACAATGAGCAGTTCTTC
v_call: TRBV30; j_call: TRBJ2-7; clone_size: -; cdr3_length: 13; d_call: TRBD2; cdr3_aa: CAWGGLGASEQYF; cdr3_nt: TGTGCCTGGGGGGGACTAGGCGCATCAGAGCAGTACTTC
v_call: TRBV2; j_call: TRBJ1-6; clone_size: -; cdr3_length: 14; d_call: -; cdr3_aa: CASSEWDMDSPLHF; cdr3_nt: TGTGCCAGCAGTGAGTGGGACATGGACTCACCCCTCCACTTT
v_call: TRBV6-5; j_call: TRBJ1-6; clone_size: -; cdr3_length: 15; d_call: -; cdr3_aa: CASRGDGGANSPLHF; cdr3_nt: TGTGCCAGCAGGGGGGATGGGGGAGCTAATTCACCCCTCCACTTT
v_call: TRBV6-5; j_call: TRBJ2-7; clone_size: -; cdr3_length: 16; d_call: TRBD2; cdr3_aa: CASSYDRGSAREEQYF; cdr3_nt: TGTGCCAGCAGTTACGATCGCGGGAGCGCACGTGAGGAGCAGTACTTC
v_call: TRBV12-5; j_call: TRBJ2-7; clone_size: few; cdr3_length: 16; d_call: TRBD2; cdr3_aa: CASGLGTSGTIYEQYF; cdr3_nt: TGTGCTAGTGGTTTGGGGACTAGCGGGACAATCTACGAGCAGTACTTC
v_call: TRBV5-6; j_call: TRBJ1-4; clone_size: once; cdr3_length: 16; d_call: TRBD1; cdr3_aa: CASSKLGQGAIEKLFF; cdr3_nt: TGTGCCAGCAGCAAACTGGGACAGGGGGCGATTGAAAAACTGTTTTTT
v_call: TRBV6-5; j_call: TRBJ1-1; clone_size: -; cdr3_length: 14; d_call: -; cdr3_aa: CASSYHGVGTEAFF; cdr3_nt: TGTGCCAGCAGTTACCATGGGGTGGGCACTGAAGCTTTCTTT
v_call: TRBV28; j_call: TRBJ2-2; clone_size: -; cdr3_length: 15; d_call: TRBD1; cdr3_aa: CASSSGGLGTGELFF; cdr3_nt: TGTGCCAGCAGTTCAGGGGGTTTGGGGACCGGGGAGCTGTTTTTT
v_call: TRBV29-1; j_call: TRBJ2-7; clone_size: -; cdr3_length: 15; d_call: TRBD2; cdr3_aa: CSVLGTSASSYEQYF; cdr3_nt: TGCAGCGTTCTTGGGACTAGCGCGAGCTCCTACGAGCAGTACTTC
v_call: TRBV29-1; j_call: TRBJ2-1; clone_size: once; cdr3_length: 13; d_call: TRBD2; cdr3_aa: CSVRLAGVFGQFF; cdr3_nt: TGCAGCGTCCGACTAGCGGGAGTCTTTGGGCAGTTCTTC
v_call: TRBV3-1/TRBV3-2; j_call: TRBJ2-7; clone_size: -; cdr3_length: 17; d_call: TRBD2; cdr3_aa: CASSQGYGTSGSYEQYF; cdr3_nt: TGTGCCAGCAGCCAAGGGTATGGGACTAGCGGGAGCTACGAGCAGTACTTC
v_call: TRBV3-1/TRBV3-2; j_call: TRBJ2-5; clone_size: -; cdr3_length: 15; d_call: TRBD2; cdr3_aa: CASSPRTSGSETQYF; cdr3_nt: TGTGCCAGCAGCCCGCGGACTAGCGGGAGCGAGACCCAGTACTTC
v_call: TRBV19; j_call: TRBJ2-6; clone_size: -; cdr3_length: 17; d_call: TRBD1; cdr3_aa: CASSLRQGTSGANVLTF; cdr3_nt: TGTGCCAGTAGCCTCAGACAGGGGACCTCTGGGGCCAACGTCCTGACTTTC
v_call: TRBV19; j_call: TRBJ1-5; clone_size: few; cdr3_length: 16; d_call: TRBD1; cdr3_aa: CASSIPRGQGFQPQHF; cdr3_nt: TGTGCCAGTAGTATACCCCGGGGACAGGGCTTTCAGCCCCAGCATTTT
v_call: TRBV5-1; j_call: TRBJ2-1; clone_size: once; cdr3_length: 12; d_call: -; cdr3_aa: CASSPEYNEQFF; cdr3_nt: TGCGCCAGCAGCCCGGAATACAATGAGCAGTTCTTC
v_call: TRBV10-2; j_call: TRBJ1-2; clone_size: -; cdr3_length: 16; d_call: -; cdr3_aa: CASSESGRAANYGYTF; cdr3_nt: TGCGCCAGCAGTGAGTCGGGGCGGGCTGCTAACTATGGCTACACCTTC
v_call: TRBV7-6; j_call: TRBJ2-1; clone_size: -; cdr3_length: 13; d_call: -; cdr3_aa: CASSRDTYNEQFF; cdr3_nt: TGTGCCAGCAGCCGAGACACGTACAATGAGCAGTTCTTC
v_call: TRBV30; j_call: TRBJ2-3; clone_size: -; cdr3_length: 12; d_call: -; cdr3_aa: CAWTGLADTQYF; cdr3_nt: TGTGCCTGGACGGGGCTGGCAGATACGCAGTATTTT
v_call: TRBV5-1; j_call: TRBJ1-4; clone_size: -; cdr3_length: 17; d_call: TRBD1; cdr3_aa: CASSLQGEGGTNEKLFF; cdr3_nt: TGCGCCAGCAGCCTACAGGGGGAAGGGGGGACTAATGAAAAACTGTTTTTT
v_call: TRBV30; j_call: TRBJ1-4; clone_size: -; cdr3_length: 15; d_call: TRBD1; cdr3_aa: CAWRFGQGAGEKLFF; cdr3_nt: TGTGCCTGGAGATTCGGACAGGGGGCGGGAGAAAAACTGTTTTTT